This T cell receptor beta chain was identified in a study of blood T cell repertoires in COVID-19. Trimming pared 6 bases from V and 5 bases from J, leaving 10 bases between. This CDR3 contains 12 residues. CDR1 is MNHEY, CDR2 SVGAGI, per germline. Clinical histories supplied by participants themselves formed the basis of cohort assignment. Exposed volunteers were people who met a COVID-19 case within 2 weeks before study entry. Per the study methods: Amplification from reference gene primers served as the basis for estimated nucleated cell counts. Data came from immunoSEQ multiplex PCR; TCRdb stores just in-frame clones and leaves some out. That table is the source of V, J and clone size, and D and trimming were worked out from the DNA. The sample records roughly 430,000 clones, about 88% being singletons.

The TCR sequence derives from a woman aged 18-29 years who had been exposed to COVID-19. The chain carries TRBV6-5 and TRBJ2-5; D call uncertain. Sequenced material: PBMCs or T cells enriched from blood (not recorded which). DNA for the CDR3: TGTGCCAGCAGGTCTTCCTTCGAGACCCAGTACTTC. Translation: CASRSSFETQYF.